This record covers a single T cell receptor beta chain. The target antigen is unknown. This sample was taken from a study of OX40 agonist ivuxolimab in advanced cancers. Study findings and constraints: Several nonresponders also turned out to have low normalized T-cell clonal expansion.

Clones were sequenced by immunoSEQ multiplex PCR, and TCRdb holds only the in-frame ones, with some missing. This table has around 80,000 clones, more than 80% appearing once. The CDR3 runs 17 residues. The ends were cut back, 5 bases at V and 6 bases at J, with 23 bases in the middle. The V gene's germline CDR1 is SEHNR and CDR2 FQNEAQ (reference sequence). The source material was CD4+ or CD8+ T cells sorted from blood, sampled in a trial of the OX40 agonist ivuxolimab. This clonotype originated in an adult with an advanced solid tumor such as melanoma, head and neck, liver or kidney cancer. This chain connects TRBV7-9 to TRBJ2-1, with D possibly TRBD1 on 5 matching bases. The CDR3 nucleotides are TGTGCCAGCAGCCCATGGGGTAAGTCCCCTGGGGCCAATGAGCAGTTCTTC. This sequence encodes CASSPWGKSPGANEQFF.